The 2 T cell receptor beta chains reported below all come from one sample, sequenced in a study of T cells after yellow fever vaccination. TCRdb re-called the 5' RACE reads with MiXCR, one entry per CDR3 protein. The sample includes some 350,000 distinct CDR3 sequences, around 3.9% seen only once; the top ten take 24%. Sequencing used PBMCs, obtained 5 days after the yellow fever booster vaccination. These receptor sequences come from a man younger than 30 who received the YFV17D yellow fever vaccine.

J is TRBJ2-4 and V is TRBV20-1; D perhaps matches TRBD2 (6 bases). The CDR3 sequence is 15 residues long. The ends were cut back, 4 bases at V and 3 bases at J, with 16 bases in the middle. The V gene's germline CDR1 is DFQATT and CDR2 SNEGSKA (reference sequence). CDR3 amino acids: CSAKPGVGLKNIQYF. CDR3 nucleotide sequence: TGCAGTGCTAAGCCGGGAGTGGGCCTCAAAAACATTCAGTACTTC.

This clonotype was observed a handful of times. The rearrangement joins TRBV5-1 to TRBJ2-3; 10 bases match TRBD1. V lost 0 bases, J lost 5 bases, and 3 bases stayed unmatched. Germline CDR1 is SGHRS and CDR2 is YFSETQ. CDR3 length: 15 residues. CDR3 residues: CASSLGQGAGDTQYF. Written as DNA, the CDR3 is TGCGCCAGCAGCTTGGGACAGGGGGCCGGAGATACGCAGTATTTT.